This T cell receptor beta chain was retrieved from a study of blood T cell repertoires in COVID-19. In the study overall: PBMCs, B-cell-depleted T cells, or T cells were the source of the cDNA or gDNA that made up the material.

V was cut by 9 bases and J by 5 bases, with 21 bases left in between. The CDR3 runs to 15 residues. CDR1 is SGHAT, CDR2 FQNNGV, per germline. Original processing notes: The authors estimated nucleated cell counts from reference gene primer amplification. Measured with immunoSEQ multiplex PCR; TCRdb has only the in-frame clones, and not every one. The DNA gave D and trimming, while V, J and clone size come from that table. This sample has approximately 81,000 clones, with 91% found just once. This chain joins TRBV11-2 and TRBJ2-3; D is perhaps TRBD1 (7 bases). Sequenced sample: peripheral blood. This clonotype was obtained from a woman between 45 and 60 years old in a cohort sampled during active COVID-19. The CDR3 spells CASRKMTGRGDTQYF. The CDR3 bases are TGTGCCAGTCGGAAAATGACAGGGCGGGGAGATACGCAGTATTTT.